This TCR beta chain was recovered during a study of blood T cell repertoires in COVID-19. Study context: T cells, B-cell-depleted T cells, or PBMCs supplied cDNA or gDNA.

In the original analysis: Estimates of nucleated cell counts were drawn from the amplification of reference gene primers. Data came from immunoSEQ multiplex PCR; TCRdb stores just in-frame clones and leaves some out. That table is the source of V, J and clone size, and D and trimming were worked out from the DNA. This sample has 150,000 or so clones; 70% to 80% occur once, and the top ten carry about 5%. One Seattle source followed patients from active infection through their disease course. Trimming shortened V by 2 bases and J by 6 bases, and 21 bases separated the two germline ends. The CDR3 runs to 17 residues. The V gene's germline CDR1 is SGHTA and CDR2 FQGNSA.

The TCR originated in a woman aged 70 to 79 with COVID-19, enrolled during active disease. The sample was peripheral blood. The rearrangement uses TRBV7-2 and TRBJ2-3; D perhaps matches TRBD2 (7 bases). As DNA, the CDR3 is TGTGCCAGCAGCTTACGGCTGGCGGGGGCCGTCACGGATACGCAGTATTTT. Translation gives CASSLRLAGAVTDTQYF.